The 13 T cell receptor beta chains below were found in one sample sequenced in a study of control samples from healthy donors and cancer patients. The repertoire was sequenced with immunoSEQ multiplex PCR; TCRdb's copy has only in-frame clones and lacks some. Of about 34,000 clones detected, about 88% appear once; the ten largest clones hold more than 1.5%. The sample taken for sequencing was PBMCs. All receptors derive from a woman in her thirties or forties with lung cancer.

This clone occurred once. V usage is TRBV9 and J usage is TRBJ2-3; 12 bases fit TRBD2. Germline lookup yields CDR1 SGDLS and CDR2 YYNGEE. V trimming: 0 bases; J trimming: 1 base; junction bases outside the gene matches: 6. This CDR3 comprises 18 residues. The CDR3 reads CASSVVPSGGAGTDTQYF. The CDR3 DNA follows: TGTGCCAGCAGCGTAGTCCCTAGCGGGGGGGCCGGCACAGATACGCAGTATTTT.

The chain links TRBV25-1 to TRBJ2-2; TRBD2 matches at 8 bases. Unmatched junction bases numbered 5, after V lost 5 bases and J lost 6 bases. CDR1 is MGHDK, CDR2 SYGVNS, per germline. The CDR3 has 14 residues. The CDR3 region has the DNA TGTGCCAGCAGTTTTAGCGGGGCTGCCGGGGAGCTGTTTTTT. It encodes CASSFSGAAGELFF.

In its sample, this clone was seen a few times. The rearrangement joins TRBV7-3 to TRBJ1-2; D is uncertain. The CDR3 covers 14 residues. From germline, CDR1 is SGHTA and CDR2 FQGTGA. Trimming took 5 bases from V and 2 from J, leaving 12 bases between them. The CDR3 loop reads CASSPGPANYGYTF. The CDR3 DNA follows: TGTGCCAGCAGCCCGGGCCCGGCGAACTATGGCTACACCTTC.

The sample holds a few counts of this clone. The chain carries TRBV4-3 and TRBJ2-1; D call uncertain. V was pared by 5 bases and J by 8 bases, with 16 bases between. The germline V gene encodes CDR1 LGHNA and CDR2 YSLEER. This CDR3 is built from 14 residues. CDR3 amino acids: CASSNRWDSDEQFF. CDR3 DNA sequence: TGCGCCAGCAGCAACCGATGGGATTCCGATGAGCAGTTCTTC.

The rearrangement links TRBV5-6 to TRBJ1-3; D remains ambiguous. The CDR3 extends over 15 amino acids. With 3 bases removed from V and 0 bases from J, the gap between germline ends came to 10 bases. Germline V gene sequence: CDR1 SGHDT, CDR2 YYEEEE. The CDR3 region has the DNA TGTGCCAGCAGCTATGACGGGAACTCTGGAAACACCATATATTTT. This gives the protein CASSYDGNSGNTIYF.

This clone was counted once. The chain uses TRBV9 and TRBJ1-2, with 8 bases aligning to TRBD1. The ends lost 5 bases at V and 7 bases at J; junction bases unmatched: 13. CDR3 length: 15 residues. Germline V CDR1 and CDR2: SGDLS, YYNGEE. This chain's CDR3 is CASSETTGERSGYTF. DNA of the CDR3: TGTGCCAGCAGTGAAACGACAGGGGAAAGGAGTGGCTACACCTTC.

This clone was counted only a few times. This chain connects TRBV4-2 to TRBJ1-2, with D unresolved. Germline CDR1 is LGHNA and CDR2 is YNFKEQ. V was pared by 0 bases and J by 0 bases, with 8 bases between. This CDR3 is 15 amino acids long. CDR3: CASSQDALTNYGYTF. The CDR3 nucleotides are TGTGCCAGCAGCCAAGACGCACTTACTAACTATGGCTACACCTTC.

Concerning this clone itself: One end of the junction fails to match germline, which may point to a read error. The chain joins TRBV5-6 to TRBJ1-2; the D is unclear. The CDR3 is 15 amino acids. The germline V gene encodes CDR1 SGHDT and CDR2 YYEEEE. As DNA, the CDR3 is TGTGCCAGCAGCCCGGAAGCGGGAGCTAACTATGGCTGCACCTTC. Translated: CASSPEAGANYGCTF. The full variable domain, rest sourced from reference TRBV5-6 and TRBJ1-2, is DAGVTQSPTHLIKTRGQQVTLRCSPKSGHDTVSWYQQALGQGPQFIFQYYEEEERQRGNFPDRFSGHQFPNYSSELNVNALLLGDSALYLCASSPEAGANYGCTFGSGTRLTVV.

The J gene is TRBJ1-1, the V gene TRBV3-1 (or the pseudogene TRBV3-2); no clear D. Germline CDR1 reads LGHDT; CDR2 reads YNNKEL (reference sequence). CDR3 length: 15 residues. Between the trimmed V and J ends, which lost 1 base and 0 bases, there was a span of 9 bases. The CDR3 region is CASSQVPKLNTEAFF. The CDR3 bases are TGTGCCAGCAGCCAAGTCCCAAAACTGAACACTGAAGCTTTCTTT.

The chain recombines TRBV27 with TRBJ2-2; D call uncertain. Per germline, CDR1 MNHEY and CDR2 SMNVEV (reference sequence). Trimming left V 7 bases short and J 4 bases short, with 16 bases between. This CDR3 is 15 amino acids long. The CDR3, as DNA: TGTGCCAGCACCCTGCATGCAGCCATCACCGGGGAGCTGTTTTTT. It specifies CASTLHAAITGELFF.

The chain joins TRBV10-3 to TRBJ2-1; 10 bases map to TRBD2. The CDR3 loop spans 14 amino acids. Germline assignment: CDR1 ENHRY and CDR2 SYGVKD. Trimming took 0 bases from V and 9 from J; bases not matched to a gene: 2. CDR3 sequence reads: CAISESQRGGEQFF. Here the CDR3 DNA reads TGTGCCATCAGTGAGTCCCAGCGGGGGGGTGAGCAGTTCTTC.

The rearrangement uses TRBV11-2 and TRBJ1-4, with unresolved D. The CDR3 runs 15 residues. Germline V gives CDR1 SGHAT, CDR2 FQNNGV. V lost 2 bases and J lost 5, with 12 bases in between. As DNA, the CDR3 is TGTGCCAGCAGCTTATCTGTGGGCGCCAATGAAAAACTGTTTTTT. As protein: CASSLSVGANEKLFF.

This chain uses TRBV11-2 with TRBJ1-6; D is unclear. Germline assignment: CDR1 SGHAT and CDR2 FQNNGV. The V end lost 0 bases, the J end lost 9 bases, and 6 bases lay between the germline ends. The CDR3 length is 13 residues. CDR3 loop: CASSLERASPLHF. CDR3 nucleotides: TGTGCCAGCAGCTTAGAACGGGCTTCACCCCTCCACTTT.